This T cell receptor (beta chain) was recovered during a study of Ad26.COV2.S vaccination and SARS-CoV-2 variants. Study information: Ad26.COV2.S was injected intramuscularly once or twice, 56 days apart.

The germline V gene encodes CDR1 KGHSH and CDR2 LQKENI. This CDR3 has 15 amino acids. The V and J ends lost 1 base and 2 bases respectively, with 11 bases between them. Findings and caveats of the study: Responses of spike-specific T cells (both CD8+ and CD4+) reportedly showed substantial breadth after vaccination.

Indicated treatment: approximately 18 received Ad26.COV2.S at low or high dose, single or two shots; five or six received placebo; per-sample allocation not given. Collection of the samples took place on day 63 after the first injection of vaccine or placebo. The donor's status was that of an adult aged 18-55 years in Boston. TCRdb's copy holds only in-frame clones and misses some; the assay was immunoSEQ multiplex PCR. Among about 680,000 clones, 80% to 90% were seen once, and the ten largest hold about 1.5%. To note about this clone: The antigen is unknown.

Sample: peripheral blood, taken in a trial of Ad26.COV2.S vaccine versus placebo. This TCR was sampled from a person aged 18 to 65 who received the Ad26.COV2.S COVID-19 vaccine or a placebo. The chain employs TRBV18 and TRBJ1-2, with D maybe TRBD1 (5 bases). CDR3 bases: TGTGCCAGCTCACCACTAGAGACAGCAAACTATGGCTACACCTTC. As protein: CASSPLETANYGYTF.